What follows is one TCR beta chain and its context. Its ends do not fully match the called genes, so a read error is possible. Original data processing: Scientists estimated how many nucleated cells there were by amplifying reference gene primers. TCRdb's table, derived via immunoSEQ multiplex PCR, lists solely in-frame clones and lacks some. V, J and clone size were drawn from that table, and D and trimming were deduced from the DNA. The sample has 180,000 or so clones; roughly four fifths are singletons. The sample originates from a study of blood T cell repertoires in COVID-19. Study overall: The cDNA or gDNA used as material had been derived from T cells, B-cell-depleted T cells, or PBMCs.

The CDR3 has 17 residues. Germline V lookup: CDR1 ENHRY, CDR2 SYGVKD. The chain employs TRBV10-3 and TRBJ1-2; D is possibly TRBD1 (6 bases). The origin of this receptor is a man between 35 and 55 years old who had recovered from COVID-19. Sequenced material: peripheral blood. The CDR3 DNA follows: TGTGCCACCAGTGCCCCGGGGGGGACAATCCTACGCTATGGCTACACCTTC. Amino acids: CATSAPGGTILRYGYTF.